This T cell receptor (beta chain) was captured in a study of T cells after yellow fever vaccination. Points from the study as a whole: FACS-sorted repertoires might harbor abundant contaminating clonotypes from the bulk population.

This clonotype was recorded at least ten times. No antigen is known for it. TCRdb re-derived calls from the 5' RACE reads in MiXCR, one entry per CDR3 protein. The table includes approximately 150,000 distinct CDR3 sequences, about 6% detected once. This CDR3 spans 15 amino acids. V lost 1 base to trimming and J lost 1 base, with 10 bases between them. Germline-derived CDR1 and CDR2 are SGHTA and FQGNSA. The clonotype comes from a man between 18 and 35 years old who received the YFV17D yellow fever vaccine. V usage is TRBV7-2 and J usage is TRBJ2-5; no definite D call. Sample: CD4+ T cells sorted from PBMCs, taken on the day of the first yellow fever vaccination. The CDR3 is CASSLGASLQETQYF. In DNA, the CDR3 is TGTGCCAGCAGCTTAGGTGCGAGTCTCCAAGAGACCCAGTACTTC.